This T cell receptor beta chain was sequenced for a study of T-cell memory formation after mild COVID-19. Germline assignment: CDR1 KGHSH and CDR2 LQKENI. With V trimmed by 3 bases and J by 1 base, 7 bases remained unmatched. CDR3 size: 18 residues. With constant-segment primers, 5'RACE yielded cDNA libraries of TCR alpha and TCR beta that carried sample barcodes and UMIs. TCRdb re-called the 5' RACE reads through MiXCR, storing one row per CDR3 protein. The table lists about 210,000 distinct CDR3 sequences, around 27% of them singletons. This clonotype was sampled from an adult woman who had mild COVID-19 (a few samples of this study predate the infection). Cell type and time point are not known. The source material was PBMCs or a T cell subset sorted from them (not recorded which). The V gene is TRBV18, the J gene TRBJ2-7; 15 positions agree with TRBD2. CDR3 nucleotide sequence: TGTGCCAGCTCACCGAGAGGACTAGCGGGAGGGGAATCCTACGAGCAGTACTTC. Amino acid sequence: CASSPRGLAGGESYEQYF.